This TCR beta chain was identified in a study of vaccination effects on CD4 cells after COVID-19. ViraFEST used viral peptide pools to expand antigen-specific CD4+ T cells before sequencing. Cultured cells yielded isolated CD4+ T cells after less than 11 days. By PCR, the person was confirmed to have had SARS-CoV-2 infection between March and December 2020. Each participant was given two doses of one vaccine (BNT162b2 or mRNA-1273). After under 2.5 million PBMC were placed in each well, they were cultured with about 10 IU/ml IL-2 and 10 ug/ml peptides. Unmatched junction bases numbered 9, after V lost 2 bases and J lost 5 bases. CDR3 length: 17 residues. CDR1 and CDR2 from the germline V gene are SGHRS and YFSETQ. Clones were read by immunoSEQ multiplex PCR, and TCRdb kept only the in-frame ones, dropping some. The table includes about 14,000 clones, nearly 80% detected once. As regards this clone: The antigen remains unidentified.

Sequences were derived from CD4+ T cells from PBMCs cultured with HCoV-NL63 spike peptides, sampled after COVID-19 vaccination. The genes are TRBV5-1 and TRBJ1-6, with 8 bases identical to TRBD1. The sequence was obtained from a human donor who had a prior SARS-CoV-2 infection. The CDR3 DNA sequence: TGCGCCAGCAGCTTATTGGCGGGACAGGAAGATAATTCACCCCTCCACTTT. Amino acid sequence: CASSLLAGQEDNSPLHF.